This TCR beta chain is from a study of blood T cell repertoires in COVID-19. The protocol was immunoSEQ multiplex PCR, while the TCRdb copy is restricted to in-frame clones and leaves out a portion. The sample yields about 69,000 clones, around 80% seen once. The sequence came from a woman older than 75 with acute or convalescent COVID-19. Sequenced material: peripheral blood.

CDR3 residues: CASSITVNTEAFF. As DNA, the CDR3 is TGTGCCAGTAGTATTACGGTGAACACTGAAGCTTTCTTT. The rearrangement uses TRBV19 and TRBJ1-1; D unclear. The V end lost 3 bases, the J end lost 0 bases, and 5 bases lay between the germline ends. Germline V CDR1 and CDR2: LNHDA, SQIVND (reference sequence). The CDR3 is made up of 13 amino acids.